The clone carrying this T cell receptor beta chain came up a few times. Antigen unknown. Other DNA sequences from this sample encode an identical CDR3 as well. These data are taken from a study of beta chain features in type 1 diabetes. About the research overall: There was similarity between patients and healthy donors in age, gender and cell yields.

The CDR3 is made up of 13 amino acids. From germline, CDR1 is SEHNR and CDR2 FQNEAQ (reference sequence). V lost 5 bases and J lost 6, with 11 bases in between. Findings of the study overall: The study found that naive, central memory and Treg TCRB repertoires appeared more similar in patients than in healthy donors. Moderate yet significant TCRB CDR3 shortening was seen in Type 1 diabetes patients in all four CD4+ subsets.

Since all of the isolated RNA was reverse transcribed, expressed TCRB transcripts were what got sequenced. Only in-frame clones appear in the TCRdb table, and some are missing; sequencing was by immunoSEQ multiplex PCR. The repertoire holds roughly 450,000 clones, with about 10% as singletons. This TCR was recovered from a young woman in good health. What was sequenced was naive CD4+ T cells from blood. This rearrangement joins TRBV7-9 to TRBJ2-1; perhaps TRBD1 as D (5 bases). The CDR3 loop reads CASSLARVNEQFF. The CDR3 DNA reads as TGTGCCAGCAGCCTGGCCAGGGTCAATGAGCAGTTCTTC.